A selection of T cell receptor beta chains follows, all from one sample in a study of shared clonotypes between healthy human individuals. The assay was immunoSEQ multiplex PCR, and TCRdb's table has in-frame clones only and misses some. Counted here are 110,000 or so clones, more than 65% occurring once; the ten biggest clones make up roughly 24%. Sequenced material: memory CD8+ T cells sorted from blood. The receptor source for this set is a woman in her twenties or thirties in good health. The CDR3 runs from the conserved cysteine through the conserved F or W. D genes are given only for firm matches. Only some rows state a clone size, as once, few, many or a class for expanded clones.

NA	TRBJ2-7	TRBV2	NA	TGTGCCAGCAGTGATATACAGCGCGAGCAGTACTTC	CASSDIQREQYF
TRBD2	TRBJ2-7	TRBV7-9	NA	TGTGCCAGCAGTTCCCAGACTAGCGGGGCGCTTCGGGAGCAGTACTTC	CASSSQTSGALREQYF
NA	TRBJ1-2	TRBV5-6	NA	TGTGCCAGCAGGTTCCTCCCGGGACCCTATGGCTACACCTTC	CASRFLPGPYGYTF
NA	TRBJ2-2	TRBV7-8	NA	TGTGCCAGCAGCTTATCTCGGGTTAACACCGGGGAGCTGTTTTTT	CASSLSRVNTGELFF
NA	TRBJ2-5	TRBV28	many	TGTGCCAGCAGTTTCGAGGCTAGCGCTTGGGGAGAGACCCAGTACTTC	CASSFEASAWGETQYF
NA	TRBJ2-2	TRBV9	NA	TGTGCCAGCACCATGGACGGATCGAACACCGGGGAGCTGTTTTTT	CASTMDGSNTGELFF
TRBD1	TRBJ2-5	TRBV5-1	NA	TGCGCCAGCAGCTTGGGGACAGGGGGTCAAGAGACCCAGTACTTC	CASSLGTGGQETQYF
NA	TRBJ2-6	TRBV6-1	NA	TGTGCCAGCAGTGAGAGGGCAGGGTCCGGGGCCAACGTCCTGACTTTC	CASSERAGSGANVLTF
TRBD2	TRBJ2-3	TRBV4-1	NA	TGCGCCAGCAGCCTGTCACCGGGACTAGCGGGAGGGAACACAGATACGCAGTATTTT	CASSLSPGLAGGNTDTQYF
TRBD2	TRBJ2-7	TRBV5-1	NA	TGCGCCAGCAGCTTCTGGCCAGCGGGAAACGAGCAGTACTTC	CASSFWPAGNEQYF
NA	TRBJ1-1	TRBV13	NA	TGTGCCAGCAGCCGGAGAAAGAGAGGTCGGGAAGCTTTCTTT	CASSRRKRGREAFF
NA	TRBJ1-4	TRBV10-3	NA	TGTGCCATCAGTGAGTCAGGGGGAGGTGAAAAACTGTTTTTT	CAISESGGGEKLFF
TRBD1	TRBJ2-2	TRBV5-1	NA	TGCGCCAGCAGCATTCGGACAGGGAACACCGGGGAGCTGTTTTTT	CASSIRTGNTGELFF
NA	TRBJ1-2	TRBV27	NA	TGTGCCAGCAGTTTTGTGGGGGGAAACTATGGCTACACCTTC	CASSFVGGNYGYTF
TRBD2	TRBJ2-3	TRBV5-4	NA	TGTGCCAGCAGCTTGAAAACACTAGCGTCTACAGATACGCAGTATTTT	CASSLKTLASTDTQYF
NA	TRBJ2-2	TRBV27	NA	TGTGCCAGCAGTTTATCTTATCCCACCTTGGCGCTGTTTTTT	CASSLSYPTLALFF
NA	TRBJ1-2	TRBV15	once	TGTGCCACCAGCAGAGAGTTCACCTACTATGGCTACACCTTC	CATSREFTYYGYTF
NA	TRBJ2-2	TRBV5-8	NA	TGTGCCAGCAGCTTGTCGGAGGGAGTGGTCGGGGAGCTGTTTTTT	CASSLSEGVVGELFF
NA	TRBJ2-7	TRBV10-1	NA	TGCGCCAGCAGTGAAGGGGCCCGCCACGAGCAGTACTTC	CASSEGARHEQYF
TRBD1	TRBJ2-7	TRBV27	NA	TGTGCCAGCAGTCCGCTTCAGGGGGCTTGGGACTACGAGCAGTACTTC	CASSPLQGAWDYEQYF
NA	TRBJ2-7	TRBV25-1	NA	TGTGCCAGCAGTGAGGGTTTAACCTACGAGCAGTACTTC	CASSEGLTYEQYF
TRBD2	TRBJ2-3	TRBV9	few	TGTGCCAGCAGCGTAGCGGGAGGGCCTCCAGATACGCAGTATTTT	CASSVAGGPPDTQYF
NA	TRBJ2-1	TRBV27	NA	TGTGCCAGCAAGGAGGGGGGGGCCTGGGGCTACAATGAGCAGTTCTTC	CASKEGGAWGYNEQFF
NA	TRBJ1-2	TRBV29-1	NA	TGCAGCGTTGAGGCAGAGAACTATGGCTACACCTTC	CSVEAENYGYTF